What follows are 15 T cell receptor beta chains derived from one specimen sequenced in a study of Ad26.COV2.S vaccination and SARS-CoV-2 variants. The treatment was: roughly 19 received Ad26.COV2.S at low or high dose, single or two shots; roughly five received placebo; per-sample allocation not given. The investigators took samples on day 63 after the first vaccine or placebo injection. TCRdb's copy holds only in-frame clones and misses some; the assay was immunoSEQ multiplex PCR. The profile covers some 330,000 clones, with about nine tenths appearing a single time and approximately 5% taken by the ten largest. Source: peripheral blood, taken in a trial of Ad26.COV2.S vaccine versus placebo. The receptor set was obtained from a person aged 18-65 years who received the Ad26.COV2.S COVID-19 vaccine or a placebo.

The V call is TRBV4-1, the J call TRBJ2-1; D possibly uses TRBD1 or TRBD2 (5 bases each). Germline CDR1 is MGHRA and CDR2 is YSYEKL. V shed 4 bases and J shed 3 bases, with 13 bases lying between them. This CDR3 comprises 15 residues. The CDR3 protein is CASSRRTGGYNEQFF. CDR3 DNA: TGCGCCAGCAGCCGCCGGACTGGGGGCTACAATGAGCAGTTCTTC.

This clone was observed once. This chain joins TRBV15 and TRBJ2-5; no clear D gene. The germline V gene has CDR1 LNHNV and CDR2 YYDKDF (reference sequence). This CDR3 has 15 amino acids. The V end was cut by 3 bases, the J end by 5 bases, with 16 bases between. CDR3 sequence reads: CATSRDKQPGETQYF. CDR3 DNA: TGTGCCACCAGCAGGGATAAACAGCCTGGGGAGACCCAGTACTTC.

There are a few counts of this clone. CDR3 nucleotides: TGTGCCAGCCGCTCCTCCACCGGAGGAAGGAACACTGAAGCTTTCTTT. This encodes CASRSSTGGRNTEAFF. The rearrangement links TRBV6-6 to TRBJ1-1; D is ambiguous. V was cut by 8 bases and J by 1 base, with 20 bases left in between. The CDR3 consists of 16 residues. CDR1 is MNHNY and CDR2 is SVGAGI in the germline V gene (reference sequence).

CDR3 sequence reads: CASSTGVNEQFF. As DNA, the CDR3 is TGTGCCAGCAGCACGGGGGTGAATGAGCAGTTCTTC. The chain joins TRBV7-9 to TRBJ2-1; the D gene is possibly TRBD2 (6 bases). Trimming cost V 5 bases and J 7 bases, with 9 bases left between them. The CDR3 consists of 12 residues. Germline V gives CDR1 SEHNR, CDR2 FQNEAQ (reference sequence).

The chain employs TRBV5-5 and TRBJ1-6; D gene uncertain. The CDR3 consists of 14 residues. Trimming took 0 bases from V and 9 from J, leaving 10 bases between them. Germline-derived CDR1 and CDR2 are SGHKS and YYEKEE (reference sequence). Written as DNA, the CDR3 is TGTGCCAGCAGCTTGGATGGAGGGAGTTCACCCCTCCACTTT. It specifies CASSLDGGSSPLHF.

The chain combines TRBV4-3 with TRBJ2-1, with 13 bases matching TRBD2. Germline CDR1 reads LGHNA; CDR2 reads YSLEER. This CDR3 is 19 amino acids long. J lost 4 bases, V lost 1 base, and 10 bases had no gene match. The CDR3 region has the DNA TGCGCCAGCAGCCAAGGAGGAGGACTAGCGGGGGTCCCTTACAATGAGCAGTTCTTC. Encoded protein: CASSQGGGLAGVPYNEQFF.

The chain couples TRBV11-1 to TRBJ2-1; possibly TRBD2 for D (6 bases). V was shortened by 0 bases and J by 4 bases, with 13 bases between the two germline ends. From germline, CDR1 is SGHAT and CDR2 FQDESV (reference sequence). The CDR3 consists of 16 residues. The CDR3 is CASSLARGLGYNEQFF. The CDR3 bases are TGTGCCAGCAGCTTAGCGCGGGGATTAGGGTACAATGAGCAGTTCTTC.

The V call is TRBV27, the J call TRBJ1-1, with TRBD1 identical over 9 bases. Germline V CDR1 and CDR2: MNHEY, SMNVEV (reference sequence). The V segment lost 5 bases and the J segment 3 bases; nucleotides outside the gene matches: 10. The length of the CDR3 is 16 residues. Written as DNA, the CDR3 is TGTGCCAGCAGTATCACAGGGGGCGCGTCGTACACTGAAGCTTTCTTT. Amino acids: CASSITGGASYTEAFF.

The chain recombines TRBV19 with TRBJ1-1; tentatively, D is TRBD1 (5 bases). Germline V gives CDR1 LNHDA, CDR2 SQIVND (reference sequence). CDR3 length equals 14 residues. V was shortened by 1 base and J by 6 bases, with 12 bases between the two germline ends. CDR3 loop: CASSIGFGGAEAFF. CDR3 bases: TGTGCCAGTAGTATAGGCTTCGGGGGGGCTGAAGCTTTCTTT.

This chain links TRBV4-3 with TRBJ1-1; 7 bases map to TRBD1. V was clipped by 1 base and J by 2 bases; unmatched bases: 4. Germline-derived CDR1 and CDR2 are LGHNA and YSLEER. There are 15 residues in the CDR3. The CDR3 DNA reads as TGCGCCAGCAGCCAAGGAGGGACAGCAAACACTGAAGCTTTCTTT. Protein product: CASSQGGTANTEAFF.

This sequence joins TRBV7-2 and TRBJ1-6; no clear D. Trimming stripped 1 base from V and 8 bases from J, with 15 bases between. The CDR3 has 16 residues. CDR1 and CDR2 from the germline V gene are SGHTA and FQGNSA. The CDR3 DNA reads as TGTGCCAGCAGCTTAGATACGACCCTTAATTATTCACCCCTCCACTTT. Translation: CASSLDTTLNYSPLHF.

V usage is TRBV6-5 and J usage is TRBJ1-2; D is undetermined. V lost 0 bases to trimming and J lost 0 bases, with 8 bases between them. This CDR3 has 15 amino acids. Germline V gives CDR1 MNHEY, CDR2 SVGAGI. CDR3 sequence (DNA): TGTGCCAGCAGTTACTCGTCCCACCCTAACTATGGCTACACCTTC. Its protein product is CASSYSSHPNYGYTF.

The chain couples TRBV6-2 or TRBV6-3 to TRBJ1-1, with TRBD1 as a possible D gene (5 bases). The V gene's germline CDR1 is MNHEY and CDR2 SVGEGT. V lost 4 bases to trimming and J lost 0 bases, with 15 bases between them. This CDR3 contains 16 residues. The CDR3 reads CASSSLLTELNTEAFF. The CDR3 DNA follows: TGTGCCAGCAGTTCCCTCCTGACAGAACTGAACACTGAAGCTTTCTTT.

The rearrangement joins TRBV19 to TRBJ2-1, with 14 bases matching TRBD2. After removal of 6 bases from V and 4 bases from J, the junction contained 5 bases not matched to a gene. The CDR3 covers 16 residues. Per germline, CDR1 LNHDA and CDR2 SQIVND (reference sequence). This CDR3 reads CASRSRTSGRYNEQFF. Here the CDR3 DNA reads TGTGCCAGTAGGAGCCGGACTAGCGGGAGGTACAATGAGCAGTTCTTC. The full variable domain, with the rest looked up from reference TRBV19 and TRBJ2-1, is DGGITQSPKYLFRKEGQNVTLSCEQNLNHDAMYWYRQDPGQGLRLIYYSQIVNDFQKGDIAEGYSVSREKKESFPLTVTSAQKNPTAFYLCASRSRTSGRYNEQFFGPGTRLTVL.

The chain uses TRBV4-1 and TRBJ1-2, with D maybe TRBD1 (5 bases). The germline gives CDR1 MGHRA, CDR2 YSYEKL. Trimming took 4 bases from V and 8 from J, leaving 14 bases between them. CDR3 length: 13 amino acids. The CDR3 nucleotides are TGCGCCAGCAGCCCACAGGTAACACACGGCTACACCTTC. Translated, it gives CASSPQVTHGYTF.